This T cell receptor (beta chain) was sequenced for a study of CXCR3-negative and CXCR3-positive naive CD8 T cells. The CDR3 contains 17 residues. Per germline, CDR1 SGHVS and CDR2 FQNEAQ. TRB cDNA was prepared as libraries by UMI-labeled 5' RACE. TCRdb reprocessed the 5' RACE reads; each CDR3 protein has one entry and no DNA is given. The sample table sets out 70,000 to 100,000 distinct CDR3 sequences. The V call is TRBV7-8, the J call TRBJ2-7; TCRdb names TRBD2, which stays unverified in the absence of DNA. Material: naive CXCR3- CD8+ T cells from blood. Regarding subset: CD45RO-CCR7+CD27+CD95- naive CD8+ T cells lacking CXCR3 (TNR3-). The receptor was isolated from a human donor in good health. Some clones in this sample may be carry-over from other donors' samples. CDR3 in amino acids: CASSFGSGGGISYEQYF.